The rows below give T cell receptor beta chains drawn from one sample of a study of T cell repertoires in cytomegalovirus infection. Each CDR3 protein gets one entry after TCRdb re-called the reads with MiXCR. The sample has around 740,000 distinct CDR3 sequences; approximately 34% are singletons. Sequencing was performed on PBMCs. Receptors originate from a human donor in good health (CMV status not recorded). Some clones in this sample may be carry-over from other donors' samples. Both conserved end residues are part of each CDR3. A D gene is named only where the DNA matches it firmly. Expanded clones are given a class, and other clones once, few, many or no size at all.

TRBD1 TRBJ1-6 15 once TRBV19 CASIIRGRRNSPLHF TGTGCCAGTATTATTAGGGGGCGCAGGAATTCACCCCTCCACTTT
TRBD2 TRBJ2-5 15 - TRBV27 CASSSFPSGGETQYF TGTGCCAGCAGTTCCTTTCCGTCGGGAGGGGAGACCCAGTACTTC
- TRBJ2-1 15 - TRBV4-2 CASSQVPKTSNEQFF TGTGCCAGCAGCCAAGTCCCGAAGACTAGTAATGAGCAGTTCTTC
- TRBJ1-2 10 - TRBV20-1 CSPRGYGYTF TGCAGTCCTCGAGGCTATGGCTACACCTTC
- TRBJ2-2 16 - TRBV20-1 CSARDYRASNTGELFF TGCAGTGCTAGAGATTACAGAGCTTCGAACACCGGGGAGCTGTTTTTT
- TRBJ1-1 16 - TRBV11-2 CASSLNLARSNTEAFF TGTGCCAGCAGCTTAAATCTGGCCAGGTCGAACACTGAAGCTTTCTTT
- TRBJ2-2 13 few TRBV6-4 CASSDRSTGELFF TGTGCCAGCAGTGACCGTTCCACCGGGGAGCTGTTTTTT
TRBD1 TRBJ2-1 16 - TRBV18 CASSPYRDRVRNEQFF TGTGCCAGCTCACCCTACCGGGACAGGGTAAGAAATGAGCAGTTCTTC
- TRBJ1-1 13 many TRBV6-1 CASSSKGYTEAFF TGTGCCAGCAGTTCCAAGGGGTACACTGAAGCTTTCTTT
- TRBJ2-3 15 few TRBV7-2 CASSLDSMASATQYF TGTGCCAGCAGCTTAGATTCGATGGCTAGTGCTACGCAGTATTTT
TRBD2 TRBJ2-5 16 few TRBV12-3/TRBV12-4 CASSFGREVRQETQYF TGTGCCAGCAGTTTTGGGCGGGAGGTTCGGCAAGAGACCCAGTACTTC
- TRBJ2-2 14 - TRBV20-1 CSARDPRNTGELFF TGCAGTGCTAGAGATCCCAGGAACACCGGGGAGCTGTTTTTT
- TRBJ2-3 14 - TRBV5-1 CASSLEQGTDTQYF TGCGCCAGCAGCTTGGAGCAGGGCACAGATACGCAGTATTTT
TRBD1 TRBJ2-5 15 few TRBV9 CASSGSGQRGETQYF TGTGCCAGCAGCGGTTCGGGACAGCGAGGGGAGACCCAGTACTTC
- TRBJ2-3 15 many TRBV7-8 CASSLALGGTDTQYF TGTGCCAGCAGCTTAGCCCTGGGTGGCACAGATACGCAGTATTTT
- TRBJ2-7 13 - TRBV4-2 CASSQDSGAEQYF TGTGCCAGCAGCCAGGACTCAGGGGCCGAGCAGTACTTC
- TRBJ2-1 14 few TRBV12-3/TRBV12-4 CASRRLGEIDEQFF TGTGCCAGCAGGCGATTAGGGGAGATCGATGAGCAGTTCTTC
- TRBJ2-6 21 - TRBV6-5 CASSYPLWAGGKKSGANVLTF TGTGCCAGCAGTTACCCCCTTTGGGCAGGAGGAAAAAAATCTGGGGCCAACGTCCTGACTTTC
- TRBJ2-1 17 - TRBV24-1 CATGGSGGSISYNEQFF TGTGCCACCGGAGGGTCGGGCGGATCTATCTCCTACAATGAGCAGTTCTTC
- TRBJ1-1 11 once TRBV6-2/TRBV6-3 CASSYGIEAFF TGTGCCAGCAGTTATGGGATTGAAGCTTTCTTT
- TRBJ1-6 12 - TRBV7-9 CASSPGRAPLHF TGTGCCAGCAGCCCGGGACGGGCACCCCTCCACTTT
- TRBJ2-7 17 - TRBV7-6 CASSLREVGRISYEQYF TGTGCCAGCAGCTTACGGGAAGTGGGACGCATCTCCTACGAGCAGTACTTC